This is a list of T cell receptor beta chains from one sample in a study of T cell responses to AZD1222 COVID-19 vaccine. The protocol was immunoSEQ multiplex PCR, while the TCRdb copy is restricted to in-frame clones and leaves out a portion. Seen here are more than 95,000 clones, roughly 90% observed once, and the top ten hold under 20%. The sequencing here drew on peripheral blood, taken on day 0 of AZD1222 vaccination. These receptors all come from an adult in good health. The CDR3 runs from the conserved cysteine through the conserved F or W. A D gene is named only where the DNA matches it firmly. Some rows mark clone size as missing; the rest say once, few, many or name a class of expanded clone.

V	size	length	D	J	DNA	CDR3
TRBV5-6	.	14	TRBD1	TRBJ1-5	TGTGCCAGCAGCCTCTTACAGGGGAATCAGCCCCAGCATTTT	CASSLLQGNQPQHF
TRBV7-8	.	14	.	TRBJ1-2	TGTGCCAGCAGCCCCATCCAGGGGCCCAATGGCTACACCTTC	CASSPIQGPNGYTF
TRBV14	once	16	.	TRBJ2-1	TGTGCCAGCAGCCAAGATACGGAGGGGCTAGGGAATGAGCAGTTCTTC	CASSQDTEGLGNEQFF
TRBV6-5	.	15	.	TRBJ2-1	TGTGCCAGCAGTTACGGGGCTCTCACGTACAATGAGCAGTTCTTC	CASSYGALTYNEQFF
TRBV7-3	.	16	.	TRBJ1-1	TGTGCCAGCAGCTTAAGGGCAGGGGAGATGAACACTGAAGCTTTCTTT	CASSLRAGEMNTEAFF
TRBV30	.	13	TRBD1	TRBJ1-3	TGTGCCTGGACCGCCACCTCTGACAGGGCCATATATTTT	CAWTATSDRAIYF
TRBV7-3	.	14	.	TRBJ1-1	TGTGCCAGCAGCTTAGGGGGGGAAGAAACTGAAGCTTTCTTT	CASSLGGEETEAFF
TRBV29-1	.	12	TRBD1	TRBJ1-2	TGCAGCATTGGGACAGGGGGCAATGGCTACACCTTC	CSIGTGGNGYTF
TRBV6-5	.	15	.	TRBJ1-2	TGTGCCAGCAGTTACTCGAATCAGGGGTGGTATGGCTACACCTTC	CASSYSNQGWYGYTF
TRBV19	.	14	TRBD1	TRBJ1-1	TGTGCCAGTAGTGAGGGACAGCTGAACACTGAAGCTTTCTTT	CASSEGQLNTEAFF
TRBV15	.	14	TRBD1	TRBJ2-2	TGTGCCACCAGCGGGGGACAGGACACCGGGGAGCTGTTTTTT	CATSGGQDTGELFF
TRBV5-1	.	15	TRBD2	TRBJ2-7	TGCGCCAGCAGCTTGGAGCTAGCGGGGGCGTACGAGCAGTACTTC	CASSLELAGAYEQYF
TRBV29-1	.	13	.	TRBJ1-4	TGCAGCGTCTCGGAGGGTACTAATGAAAAACTGTTTTTT	CSVSEGTNEKLFF
TRBV18	once	17	.	TRBJ2-3	TGTGCCAGCTCACCACCGGTGTTAGTTCCCCGCACAGATACGCAGTATTTT	CASSPPVLVPRTDTQYF
TRBV5-4	.	14	.	TRBJ2-7	TGTGCCAGCAGCGTTTCCGGCCTCACCTACGAGCAGTACTTC	CASSVSGLTYEQYF
TRBV23-1	once	12	.	TRBJ1-2	TGCGCCAGCAGTCTGGGAGGATATGGCTACACCTTC	CASSLGGYGYTF
TRBV7-9	.	14	.	TRBJ1-4	TGTGCCAGCAGCCTGGGACAAGAAGGGGAAAAACTGTTTTTT	CASSLGQEGEKLFF
TRBV19	.	13	.	TRBJ2-7	TGTGCCAGTAGTACACAGGGGGGGCACGAGCAGTACTTC	CASSTQGGHEQYF
TRBV29-1	few	13	.	TRBJ1-4	TGCAGCGTTGCTCCAGGGGTAGGCGAAAAACTGTTTTTT	CSVAPGVGEKLFF
TRBV29-1	.	11	.	TRBJ1-2	TGCAGCGTTATTGAGGGGCCCACTCGCACCTTC	CSVIEGPTRTF
TRBV6-5	.	14	TRBD1	TRBJ2-2	TGTGCCAGCAGGAACACAGGGGGCGGTGGGGAGCTGTTTTTT	CASRNTGGGGELFF
TRBV24-1	.	15	.	TRBJ2-5	TGTGCCACCAGACCCGGACAGTTTGGGGGGGAGACCCAGTACTTC	CATRPGQFGGETQYF
TRBV11-2	.	13	.	TRBJ1-5	TGTGCCAGCAGCAAAGACGGAGATCAGCCCCAGCATTTT	CASSKDGDQPQHF
TRBV6-4	.	14	.	TRBJ2-3	TGTGCCAGCCGAGATGGTGAAGGCAGCGATACGCAGTATTTT	CASRDGEGSDTQYF
TRBV12-3/TRBV12-4	.	12	.	TRBJ2-1	TGTGCCAGCACCGTCGATTACAATGAGCAGTTCTTC	CASTVDYNEQFF
TRBV9	.	17	TRBD1	TRBJ2-1	TGTGCCAGCAGCGCATACCAGGGACAGGGCGCAACCAATGAGCAGTTCTTC	CASSAYQGQGATNEQFF
TRBV10-1	.	15	TRBD1	TRBJ2-3	TGCGCCAGCAGAACAGGGGCCCTTAGCACAGATACGCAGTATTTT	CASRTGALSTDTQYF
TRBV3-1/TRBV3-2	.	14	.	TRBJ1-2	TGTGCCAGCAGCCAAGACAGGACGATCTATGGCTACACCTTC	CASSQDRTIYGYTF
TRBV7-2	.	15	TRBD1	TRBJ1-4	TGTGCCAGCAGCTCCGAGACAGGGTTGAATGAAAAACTGTTTTTT	CASSSETGLNEKLFF
TRBV25-1	.	14	.	TRBJ1-2	TGTGCCAGCAGTGAAACAGCGCCTAACTATGGCTACACCTTC	CASSETAPNYGYTF
TRBV7-2	.	11	.	TRBJ2-3	TGTGCCAGCAGCCGCACAGATACGCAGTATTTT	CASSRTDTQYF
TRBV27	.	13	.	TRBJ2-7	TGTGCCAGCAGTCTAACGGTGGGGCACGAGCAGTACTTC	CASSLTVGHEQYF
TRBV4-1	.	13	TRBD1	TRBJ1-2	TGCGCCAGCGGCCATGACAGGGCCTATGGCTACACCTTC	CASGHDRAYGYTF
TRBV19	.	14	.	TRBJ1-1	TGTGCCAGTAGTCTCGGGGGGGGCAACACTGAAGCTTTCTTT	CASSLGGGNTEAFF
TRBV5-8	.	15	TRBD2	TRBJ2-7	TGTGCCAGCAGCGAGCGGGGCTTAGGCTCCTACGAGCAGTACTTC	CASSERGLGSYEQYF
TRBV27	.	17	.	TRBJ1-3	TGTGCCAGCAACCCCGTCGGCATTGGGGCTTCTGGAAACACCATATATTTT	CASNPVGIGASGNTIYF
TRBV27	.	15	TRBD1	TRBJ1-2	TGTGCCAGCAGTTTATCGGCAGGGACAGCCTATGGCTACACCTTC	CASSLSAGTAYGYTF
TRBV27	.	13	.	TRBJ1-2	TGTGCCAGCAGTCCCCGGGGACCGGGGGGCTACACCTTC	CASSPRGPGGYTF
TRBV29-1	few	14	TRBD1	TRBJ2-1	TGCAGCGTTGACCCCCAGGGGGCGCAGTATGAGCAGTTCTTC	CSVDPQGAQYEQFF
TRBV3-1/TRBV3-2	few	13	.	TRBJ1-1	TGTGCCAGCAGCCAAGAACTGGGATCTGAAGCTTTCTTT	CASSQELGSEAFF
TRBV14	.	18	TRBD1	TRBJ1-3	TGTGCCAGCAGCCAAGATCGGTACAGGGGCAATCGCCGGAACACCATATATTTT	CASSQDRYRGNRRNTIYF
TRBV7-9	.	15	.	TRBJ1-5	TGTGCCAGCAGCTTAGGGGGCCTTAGCAATCAGCCCCAGCATTTT	CASSLGGLSNQPQHF
TRBV19	.	12	.	TRBJ1-1	TGTGCCAGTAGTATCGCGGCAGACCGAGCTTTCTTT	CASSIAADRAFF